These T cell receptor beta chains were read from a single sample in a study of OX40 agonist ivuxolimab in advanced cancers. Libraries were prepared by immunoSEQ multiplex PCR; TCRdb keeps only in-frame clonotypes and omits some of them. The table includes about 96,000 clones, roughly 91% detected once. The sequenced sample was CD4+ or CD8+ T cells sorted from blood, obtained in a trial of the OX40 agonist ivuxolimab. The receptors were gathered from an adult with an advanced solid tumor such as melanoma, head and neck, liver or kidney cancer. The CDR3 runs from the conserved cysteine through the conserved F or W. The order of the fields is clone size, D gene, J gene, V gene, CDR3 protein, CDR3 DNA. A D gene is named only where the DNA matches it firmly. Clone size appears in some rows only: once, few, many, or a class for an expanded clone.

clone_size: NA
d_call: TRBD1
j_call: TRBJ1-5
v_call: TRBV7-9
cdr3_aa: CASSLGQSYNQPQHF
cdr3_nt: TGTGCCAGCAGCTTGGGACAGTCCTACAATCAGCCCCAGCATTTT

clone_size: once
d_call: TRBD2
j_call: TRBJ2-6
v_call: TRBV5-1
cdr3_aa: CASSLGGLAGGSGANVLTF
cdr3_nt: TGCGCCAGCAGCTTGGGTGGACTAGCGGGGGGCTCTGGGGCCAACGTCCTGACTTTC

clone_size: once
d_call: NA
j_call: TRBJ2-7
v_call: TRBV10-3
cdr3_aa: CATLLGTVPYEQYF
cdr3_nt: TGTGCCACCTTATTAGGGACGGTACCCTACGAGCAGTACTTC

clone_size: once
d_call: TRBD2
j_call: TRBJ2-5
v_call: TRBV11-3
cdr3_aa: CASSLGRTSGIVETQYF
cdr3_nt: TGTGCCAGCAGCTTAGGGAGGACTAGCGGGATCGTAGAGACCCAGTACTTC

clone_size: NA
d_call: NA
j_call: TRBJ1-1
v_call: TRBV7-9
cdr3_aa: CASSLRSEPLGAEAFF
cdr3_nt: TGTGCCAGCAGCTTACGTTCGGAACCGCTAGGCGCTGAAGCTTTCTTT

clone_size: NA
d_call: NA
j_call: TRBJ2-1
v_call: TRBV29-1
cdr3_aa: CSVEIARNEQFF
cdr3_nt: TGCAGCGTTGAAATAGCCCGCAATGAGCAGTTCTTC

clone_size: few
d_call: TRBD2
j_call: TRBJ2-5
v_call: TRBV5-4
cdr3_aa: CASSLATSGRWLEETQYF
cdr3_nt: TGTGCCAGCAGCTTGGCGACTAGCGGGAGATGGTTGGAAGAGACCCAGTACTTC

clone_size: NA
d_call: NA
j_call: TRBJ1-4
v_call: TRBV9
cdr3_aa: CASSTRPINEKLFF
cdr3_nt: TGTGCCAGCAGCACCCGTCCCATTAATGAAAAACTGTTTTTT

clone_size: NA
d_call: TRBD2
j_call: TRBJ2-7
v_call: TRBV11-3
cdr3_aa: CASSTGGDEQYF
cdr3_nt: TGTGCCAGCAGCACTGGGGGGGACGAGCAGTACTTC

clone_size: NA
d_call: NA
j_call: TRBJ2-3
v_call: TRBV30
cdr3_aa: CAWGLGLAPADTQYF
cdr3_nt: TGTGCCTGGGGCCTTGGGTTGGCGCCGGCAGATACGCAGTATTTT

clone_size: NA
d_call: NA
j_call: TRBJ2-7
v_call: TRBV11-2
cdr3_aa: CASSLGRFSSYEQYF
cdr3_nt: TGTGCCAGCAGCTTAGGGCGGTTTAGCTCCTACGAGCAGTACTTC

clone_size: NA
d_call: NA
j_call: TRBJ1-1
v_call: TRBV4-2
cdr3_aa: CASSQARGGPGHLAFF
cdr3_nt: TGTGCCAGCAGCCAGGCCCGGGGGGGCCCAGGGCATCTAGCTTTCTTT

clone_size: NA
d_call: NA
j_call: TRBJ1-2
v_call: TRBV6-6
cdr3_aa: CASSYATDTLGYTF
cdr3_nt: TGTGCCAGCAGTTACGCCACAGATACGCTAGGCTACACCTTC

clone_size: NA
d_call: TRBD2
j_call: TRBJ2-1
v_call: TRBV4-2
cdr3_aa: CASSQAGTSGNEQFF
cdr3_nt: TGTGCCAGCAGCCAAGCTGGGACTAGCGGGAATGAGCAGTTCTTC

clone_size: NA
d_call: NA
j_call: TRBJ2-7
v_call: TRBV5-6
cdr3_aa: CASSRRPSSYEQYF
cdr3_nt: TGTGCCAGCAGCAGGCGGCCGAGCTCCTACGAGCAGTACTTC

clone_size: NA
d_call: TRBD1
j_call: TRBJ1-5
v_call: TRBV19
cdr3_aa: CASSNRGVGNQPQHF
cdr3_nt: TGTGCCAGTAGTAACAGGGGGGTTGGCAATCAGCCCCAGCATTTT

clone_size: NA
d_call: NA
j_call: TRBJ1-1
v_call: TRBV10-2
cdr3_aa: CASSEFPGGVRPMAFF
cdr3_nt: TGCGCCAGCAGTGAGTTTCCGGGGGGTGTCAGGCCTATGGCTTTCTTT

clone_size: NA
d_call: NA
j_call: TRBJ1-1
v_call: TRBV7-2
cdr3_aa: CASSFSSDTEAFF
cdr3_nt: TGTGCCAGCAGCTTTAGTTCGGACACTGAAGCTTTCTTT

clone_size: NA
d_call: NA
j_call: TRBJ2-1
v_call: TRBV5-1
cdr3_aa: CASSRSGNDNEQFF
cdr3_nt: TGCGCCAGCAGCAGGAGCGGAAACGACAATGAGCAGTTCTTC

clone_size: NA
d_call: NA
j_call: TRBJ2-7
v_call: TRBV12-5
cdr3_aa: CASGLTPPEQYF
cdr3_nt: TGTGCTAGTGGTTTGACCCCCCCCGAGCAGTACTTC

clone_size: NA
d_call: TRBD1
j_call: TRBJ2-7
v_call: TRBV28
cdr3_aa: CASSFLGQGPTGQYF
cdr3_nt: TGTGCCAGCAGTTTCCTGGGACAGGGCCCTACGGGGCAGTACTTC

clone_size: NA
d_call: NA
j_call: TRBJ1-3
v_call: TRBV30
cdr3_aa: CAWKSANTIYF
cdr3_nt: TGTGCCTGGAAATCAGCAAACACCATATATTTT

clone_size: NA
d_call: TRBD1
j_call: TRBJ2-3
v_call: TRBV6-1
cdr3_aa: CASRRTGVSTDTQYF
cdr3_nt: TGTGCCAGCAGACGGACAGGGGTTAGCACAGATACGCAGTATTTT

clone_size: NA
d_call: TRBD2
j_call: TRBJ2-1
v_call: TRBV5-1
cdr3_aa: CASSLGGLAVYNEQFF
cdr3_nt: TGCGCCAGCAGCTTGGGTGGGCTAGCGGTCTACAATGAGCAGTTCTTC

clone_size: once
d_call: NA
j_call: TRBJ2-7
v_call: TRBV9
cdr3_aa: CASSVGPGPYEQYF
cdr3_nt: TGTGCCAGCAGCGTAGGGCCCGGACCCTACGAGCAGTACTTC

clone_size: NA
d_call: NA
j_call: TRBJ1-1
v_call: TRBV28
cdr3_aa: CASSPDGRIPEAFF
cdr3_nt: TGTGCCAGCAGCCCTGACGGCAGGATCCCTGAAGCTTTCTTT

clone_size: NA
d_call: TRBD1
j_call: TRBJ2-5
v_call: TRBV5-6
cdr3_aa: CASSAPWTGNQETQYF
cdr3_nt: TGTGCCAGCAGCGCCCCTTGGACAGGCAACCAAGAGACCCAGTACTTC

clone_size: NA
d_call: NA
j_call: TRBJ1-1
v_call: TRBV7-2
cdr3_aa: CASSLTGNTEAFF
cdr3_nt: TGTGCCAGCAGCTTGACAGGGAACACTGAAGCTTTCTTT

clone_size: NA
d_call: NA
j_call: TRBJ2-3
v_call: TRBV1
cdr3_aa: CTSSLPTAGPRTDTQYF
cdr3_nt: TGCACCAGCAGCCTACCAACTGCTGGACCTAGAACAGATACGCAGTATTTT

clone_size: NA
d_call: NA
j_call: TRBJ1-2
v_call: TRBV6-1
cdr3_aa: CASWGLKGLYGYTF
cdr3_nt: TGTGCCAGCTGGGGGTTGAAGGGACTCTATGGCTACACCTTC

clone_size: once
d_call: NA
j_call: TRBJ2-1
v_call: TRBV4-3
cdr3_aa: CASSLRHGPGVVNEQFF
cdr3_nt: TGCGCCAGCAGCCTTCGGCACGGGCCCGGGGTAGTAAATGAGCAGTTCTTC

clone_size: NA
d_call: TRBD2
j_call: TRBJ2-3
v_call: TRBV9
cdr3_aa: CASSFSGRITDTQYF
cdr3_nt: TGTGCCAGCAGCTTCAGCGGGAGGATCACAGATACGCAGTATTTT

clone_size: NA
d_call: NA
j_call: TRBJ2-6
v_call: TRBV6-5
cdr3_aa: CASSSQEGPNVLTF
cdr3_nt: TGTGCCAGCAGTTCACAGGAGGGGCCCAACGTCCTGACTTTC

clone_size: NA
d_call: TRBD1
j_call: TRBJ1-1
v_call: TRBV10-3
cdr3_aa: CAISGQGARTEAFF
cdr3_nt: TGTGCCATCAGTGGCCAGGGGGCAAGGACTGAAGCTTTCTTT

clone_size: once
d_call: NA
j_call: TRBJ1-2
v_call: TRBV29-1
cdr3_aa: CSVEMGGYTF
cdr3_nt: TGCAGCGTTGAAATGGGGGGCTACACCTTC

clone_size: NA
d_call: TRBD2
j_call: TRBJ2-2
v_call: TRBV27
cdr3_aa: CASSLFVSGSPGELFF
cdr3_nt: TGTGCCAGCAGTTTATTCGTTAGCGGGAGTCCCGGGGAGCTGTTTTTT

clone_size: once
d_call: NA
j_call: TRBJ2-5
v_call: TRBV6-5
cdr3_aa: CASSYAGLQETQYF
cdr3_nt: TGTGCCAGCAGTTACGCGGGGCTCCAAGAGACCCAGTACTTC

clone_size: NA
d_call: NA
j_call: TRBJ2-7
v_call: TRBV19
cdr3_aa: CASSTGRSHYEQYF
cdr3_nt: TGTGCCAGTAGTACGGGCCGCTCACACTACGAGCAGTACTTC

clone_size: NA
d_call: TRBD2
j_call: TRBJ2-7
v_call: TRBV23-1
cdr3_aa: CASSLALAGGMSSYEQYF
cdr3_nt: TGCGCCAGCAGTCTGGCCTTAGCGGGAGGGATGAGCTCCTACGAGCAGTACTTC

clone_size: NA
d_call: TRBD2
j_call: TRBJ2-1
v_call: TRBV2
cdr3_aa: CASSKETSGSYNEQFF
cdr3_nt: TGTGCCAGCAGCAAAGAGACTAGCGGGTCCTACAATGAGCAGTTCTTC

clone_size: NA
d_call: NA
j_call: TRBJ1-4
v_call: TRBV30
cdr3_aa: CAWSGRGNEKLFF
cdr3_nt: TGTGCCTGGAGTGGACGGGGAAATGAAAAACTGTTTTTT

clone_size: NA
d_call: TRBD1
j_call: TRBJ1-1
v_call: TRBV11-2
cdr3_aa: CASSSNRGRVNTEAFF
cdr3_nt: TGTGCCAGCAGCTCCAACAGGGGGCGCGTAAACACTGAAGCTTTCTTT

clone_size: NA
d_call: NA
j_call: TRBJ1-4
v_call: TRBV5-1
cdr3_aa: CASSPGSPESQGGEKLFF
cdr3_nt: TGCGCCAGCAGCCCTGGTTCTCCTGAATCGCAGGGCGGGGAAAAACTGTTTTTT

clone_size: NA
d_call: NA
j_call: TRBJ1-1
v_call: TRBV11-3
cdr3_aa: CASSISNMNTEAFF
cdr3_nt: TGTGCCAGCAGCATCAGCAATATGAACACTGAAGCTTTCTTT

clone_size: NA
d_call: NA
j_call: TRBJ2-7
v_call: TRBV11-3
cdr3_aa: CASSIGQLTYEQYF
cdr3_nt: TGTGCCAGCAGCATTGGACAGCTTACCTACGAGCAGTACTTC

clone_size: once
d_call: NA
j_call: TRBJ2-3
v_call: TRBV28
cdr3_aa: CASSPQGGRTDTQYF
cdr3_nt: TGTGCCAGCAGTCCCCAGGGAGGTCGAACAGATACGCAGTATTTT

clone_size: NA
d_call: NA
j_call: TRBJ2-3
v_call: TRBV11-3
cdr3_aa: CASSLGGGRETDTQYF
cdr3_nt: TGTGCCAGCAGCCTGGGGGGAGGTCGAGAGACAGATACGCAGTATTTT

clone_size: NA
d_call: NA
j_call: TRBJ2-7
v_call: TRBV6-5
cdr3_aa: CASSYGDSRYEQYF
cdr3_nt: TGTGCCAGCAGTTACGGGGATTCCAGATACGAGCAGTACTTC

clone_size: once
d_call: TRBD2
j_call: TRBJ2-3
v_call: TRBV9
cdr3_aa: CASSVAWGASGRVADTQYF
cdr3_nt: TGTGCCAGCAGCGTAGCTTGGGGCGCTAGCGGGAGGGTGGCAGATACGCAGTATTTT

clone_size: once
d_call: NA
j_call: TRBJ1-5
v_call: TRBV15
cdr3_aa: CATSRYRGNNQPQHF
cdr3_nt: TGTGCCACCAGCAGGTATCGTGGTAACAATCAGCCCCAGCATTTT

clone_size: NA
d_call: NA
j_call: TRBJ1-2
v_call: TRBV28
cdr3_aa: CASHTRENYGYTF
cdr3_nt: TGTGCCAGCCACACGAGGGAGAACTATGGCTACACCTTC

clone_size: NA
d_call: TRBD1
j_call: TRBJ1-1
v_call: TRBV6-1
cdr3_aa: CASRFTGENTEAFF
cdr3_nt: TGTGCCAGCAGGTTTACAGGGGAGAACACTGAAGCTTTCTTT